Given below is one T cell receptor beta chain in context. In the authors' workflow: From reference gene primer amplification, estimates of nucleated cell counts were derived. The table came from immunoSEQ multiplex PCR; TCRdb's copy has only in-frame clones and leaves some out. Clonal size and the V and J genes are those of that table, whereas D and trimming came from the DNA. The table has about 220,000 clones, roughly 85% seen once. The data derive from a study of blood T cell repertoires in COVID-19. Study summary: Sample material is recorded as cDNA or gDNA derived from T cells, B-cell-depleted T cells, or PBMCs.

The TCR comes from a woman aged 70-85 years with COVID-19, enrolled during active disease. The sample comprised peripheral blood.

The CDR3 nucleotides read TGTGCCAGCAGCCAAGTCGCGGCGAACACTGAAGCTTTCTTT. Translating it yields CASSQVAANTEAFF. V usage is TRBV3-1 (or the pseudogene TRBV3-2) and J usage is TRBJ1-1; D gene uncertain. This CDR3 region has 14 residues. V shed 1 base and J shed 1 base, with 7 bases lying between them. The germline V gene encodes CDR1 LGHDT and CDR2 YNNKEL (reference sequence).